The 8 T cell receptor beta chains listed next were all sequenced from one sample in a study of human T cells and chemical hapten exposure. One entry per CDR3 protein, called by TCRdb with MiXCR from the RACE reads. The data show some 180,000 distinct CDR3 sequences, about 22% seen once. Documented time point: patch test 1, 2 weeks after DPC sensitization. Specified treatment: therapeutic diphenylcyclopropenone sensitization with weekly scalp DPC. Sequencing used whole blood, obtained in connection with sensitization to the hapten diphenylcyclopropenone (DPC). The source of these receptors is a woman between 45 and 65 years old with alopecia areata. Some clones in this sample may be carry-over from other donors' samples.

The rearrangement uses TRBV6-2 or TRBV6-3 and TRBJ1-6; D is undetermined. Germline lookup yields CDR1 MNHEY and CDR2 SVGEGT. This CDR3 spans 15 amino acids. The V end was cut by 5 bases, the J end by 9 bases, with 17 bases between. CDR3 nucleotides: TGTGCCAGCAGTCCCCCACCTCCTTTGGGTTCACCCCTCCACTTT. Translating it yields CASSPPPPLGSPLHF.

CDR3 region: CSVAPSGGGGNEQFF. The CDR3 DNA reads TGCAGCGTCGCCCCCTCCGGTGGAGGGGGCAATGAGCAGTTCTTC. The chain uses TRBV29-1 and TRBJ2-1, with D tentatively TRBD1 or TRBD2 (6 bases each). V lost 6 bases to trimming and J lost 6 bases, with 21 bases between them. Germline V gene lookup returns CDR1 SQVTM and CDR2 ANQGSEA. The CDR3 covers 15 residues.

Only a few counts were recorded for this clonotype. The chain recombines TRBV13 with TRBJ2-7; 9 bases are a match to TRBD2. The J segment lost 7 bases and the V segment lost 2 bases, leaving 9 bases of the junction unmatched. The CDR3 covers 15 residues. Germline values: CDR1 PRHDT, CDR2 FYEKMQ (reference sequence). The DNA of the CDR3 is TGTGCCAGCAGCTTAACAATAGCGGGAGTCAAAGAGCAGTACTTC. This translates into CASSLTIAGVKEQYF.

This chain joins TRBV5-8 and TRBJ2-3; no reliable D call. The CDR3 extends over 14 amino acids. The germline V gene encodes CDR1 SGHTS and CDR2 YDEGEE. Trimming stripped 0 bases from V and 4 bases from J, with 9 bases between. CDR3 amino acids: CASSLEFRADTQYF. The CDR3 region has the DNA TGTGCCAGCAGCTTGGAGTTTAGGGCAGATACGCAGTATTTT.

This clonotype has a handful of counts. The chain employs TRBV7-8 and TRBJ2-1; possibly TRBD1 or TRBD2 for D (5 bases each). In germline, CDR1 is SGHVS, CDR2 FQNEAQ. Trimming removed 0 bases at V and 5 bases at J, with 17 bases between. CDR3 length: 17 residues. CDR3 residues: CASSLARGIRGDNEQFF. CDR3 DNA: TGTGCCAGCAGCTTAGCGAGGGGCATTAGAGGGGACAATGAGCAGTTCTTC.

The chain joins TRBV6-5 to TRBJ2-2, with TRBD1 as a possible D gene (6 bases). V was shortened by 6 bases and J by 4 bases, with 12 bases between the two germline ends. The length of the CDR3 is 14 residues. Germline CDR1 is MNHEY and CDR2 is SVGAGI. CDR3 loop: CASRRGQSTGELFF. CDR3 DNA sequence: TGTGCCAGCAGGCGCGGACAGTCCACCGGGGAGCTGTTTTTT.

This clonotype was seen only a few times. This chain connects TRBV7-2 to TRBJ1-1; D gene uncertain. The V and J ends lost 2 bases and 4 bases respectively, with 11 bases between them. Germline lookup yields CDR1 SGHTA and CDR2 FQGNSA. The CDR3 is 14 residues long. The CDR3, as DNA: TGTGCCAGCAGCTTAAGGGCCGCGGGCACTGAAGCTTTCTTT. This codes for CASSLRAAGTEAFF.

The sample holds many counts of this clonotype. The rearrangement uses TRBV7-9 and TRBJ2-3; D might be TRBD2 (6 bases). V dropped 0 bases and J dropped 12 bases, with 19 bases sitting between them. The CDR3 contains 15 residues. The V gene's germline CDR1 is SEHNR and CDR2 FQNEAQ (reference sequence). For the CDR3, the DNA is TGTGCCAGCAGCTTAGCCCCCCGGGGGTCGCAACATCAGTATTTT. This codes for CASSLAPRGSQHQYF.